This T cell receptor (beta chain) was identified during a study of T cells after somatic rescue of genetic block. The assay was immunoSEQ multiplex PCR, and TCRdb's table has in-frame clones only and misses some. The table has tens of thousands of clones, approximately 90% seen once. CDR1 and CDR2 from the germline V gene are LNHNV and YYDKDF (reference sequence). This CDR3 has 15 amino acids. V was trimmed by 0 bases and J by 8 bases, leaving 14 bases between them. The material sequenced was peripheral blood mononuclear cells (PBMCs). V gene TRBV15 combines with J gene TRBJ2-4, with a tentative D call TRBD2 (5 bases). This sequence originates from a man in his forties or fifties. The CDR3 reads CATSRDRGSIDIQYF. The CDR3 DNA is TGTGCCACCAGCAGAGATCGGGGATCAATTGACATTCAGTACTTC.